A single sample is the source of the 32 T cell receptor beta chains below, sequenced in a study of blood T cell repertoires in COVID-19. This table comes from immunoSEQ multiplex PCR, and its TCRdb copy is limited to in-frame clones, with some not included. The data show nearly 15,000 clones, with 70% to 90% seen just once and about 9% held by the top ten. The sample comprised peripheral blood. The receptors shown here come from a human donor in a cohort sampled during active COVID-19.

The rearrangement joins TRBV1 to TRBJ2-7; TRBD2 reflects the table's D call only, with no check against the DNA. TRBV1 is a documented pseudogene. This CDR3 has 17 residues. The CDR3 region is CTSCERCRAGGRGGQYF. The DNA for the CDR3 is TGCACCAGCTGTGAGAGGTGTAGAGCGGGAGGCCGTGGCGGGCAGTACTTC.

J is TRBJ1-2 and V is TRBV5-6; possibly TRBD1 for D (6 bases). V was shortened by 4 bases and J by 4 bases, with 17 bases between the two germline ends. Per the germline V gene, CDR1 is SGHDT and CDR2 is YYEEEE. The CDR3 runs 15 residues. As DNA, the CDR3 is TGTGCCAGCAGCCGGGACACAGGGCGAATCTATGGCTACACCTTC. Amino acids: CASSRDTGRIYGYTF.

The V and J genes are TRBV27 and TRBJ1-5; TRBD1 might be the D (5 bases). Germline V gives CDR1 MNHEY, CDR2 SMNVEV (reference sequence). The CDR3 spans 16 residues. V was cut by 3 bases and J by 0 bases, with 12 bases left in between. CDR3 region: CASSFGGPNSNQPQHF. The CDR3 DNA sequence: TGTGCCAGCAGTTTCGGGGGTCCAAATAGCAATCAGCCCCAGCATTTT.

The chain uses TRBV19 and TRBJ2-1, with TRBD2 matching over 10 bases. J was trimmed by 6 bases and V by 6 bases; bases with no gene match: 11. The length of the CDR3 is 16 residues. Germline V gene data show CDR1 as LNHDA and CDR2 as SQIVND (reference sequence). The CDR3 sequence is CASSRTSGTERNEQFF. As DNA, the CDR3 is TGTGCCAGTAGCCGTACTAGCGGGACCGAACGCAATGAGCAGTTCTTC.

V and J are TRBV29-1 and TRBJ1-2, with D possibly TRBD1 on 5 matching bases. The V and J ends lost 3 bases and 0 bases respectively, with 14 bases between them. The CDR3 covers 15 residues. The germline V gene encodes CDR1 SQVTM and CDR2 ANQGSEA. Written as DNA, the CDR3 is TGCAGCGTTGATCGGCGTGGGGCCGCTAACTATGGCTACACCTTC. This sequence encodes CSVDRRGAANYGYTF. Complete variable domain (other parts from reference TRBV29-1 and TRBJ1-2): SAVISQKPSRDICQRGTSLTIQCQVDSQVTMMFWYRQQPGQSLTLIATANQGSEATYESGFVIDKFPISRPNLTFSTLTVSNMSPEDSSIYLCSVDRRGAANYGYTFGSGTRLTVV.

The chain recombines TRBV3-1 (or the pseudogene TRBV3-2) with TRBJ2-7, with TRBD2 matching over 7 bases. The CDR3 is made up of 16 amino acids. Germline loops: CDR1 LGHDT, CDR2 YNNKEL (reference sequence). The V gene end was trimmed by 0 bases and the J gene end by 4 bases; junction bases not matched to a gene: 9. CDR3 amino acids: CASSQDLAGDRYEQYF. CDR3 nucleotide sequence: TGTGCCAGCAGCCAAGACCTGGCGGGAGACCGGTACGAGCAGTACTTC.

This chain uses TRBV7-9 with TRBJ1-2; 7 bases are a match to TRBD1. V was pared by 5 bases and J by 2 bases, with 2 bases of the junction left unmatched. The CDR3 length is 13 residues. From germline, CDR1 is SEHNR and CDR2 FQNEAQ (reference sequence). DNA of the CDR3: TGTGCCAGCAGCAAGGACAGGAACTATGGCTACACCTTC. Translation gives CASSKDRNYGYTF.

The V call is TRBV4-1, the J call TRBJ2-5; TRBD1 matches at 7 bases. The length of the CDR3 is 14 residues. Germline V CDR1 and CDR2: MGHRA, YSYEKL. The ends lost 4 bases at V and 0 bases at J; junction bases unmatched: 2. The CDR3 sequence: CASSPGQDQETQYF. The DNA for the CDR3 is TGCGCCAGCAGCCCCGGACAGGACCAAGAGACCCAGTACTTC.

J is TRBJ1-1 and V is TRBV10-2; D is ambiguous. Trimming removed 7 bases at V and 2 bases at J, with 11 bases between. This CDR3 has 13 residues. CDR1 and CDR2 (germline): WSHSY, SAAADI. The CDR3 region has the DNA TGCGCCAGCACAGCGCAGACCAACACTGAAGCTTTCTTT. Its translation is CASTAQTNTEAFF.

The chain has TRBV11-2 and TRBJ2-5; 7 bases line up with TRBD1. V dropped 5 bases and J dropped 2; count of bases not matched to a gene: 17. The CDR3 runs to 18 residues. CDR1 is SGHAT, CDR2 FQNNGV, per germline. CDR3 DNA: TGTGCCAGCAGCACCGCAAGGGGGCGCCTAGCTGCTCAAGAGACCCAGTACTTC. Translating gives CASSTARGRLAAQETQYF.

The rearrangement uses TRBV2 and TRBJ1-2, with D maybe TRBD1 (5 bases). CDR3 length: 13 residues. V lost 2 bases and J lost 4, with 8 bases in between. Germline V CDR1 and CDR2: SNHLY, FYNNEI. The CDR3 nucleotides read TGTGCCAGCAGTGAAAGCAGGGTCTATGGCTACACCTTC. Translating gives CASSESRVYGYTF.

CDR3 DNA sequence: TGTGCCAGCAGCCAAGGGGGCATCAGCGAGCAGTACTTC. The encoded protein is CASSQGGISEQYF. The rearrangement joins TRBV3-1 (or the pseudogene TRBV3-2) to TRBJ2-7; possible D gene TRBD1, 5 bases. The germline V and J ends were trimmed by 1 base and 6 bases, with 10 bases remaining between them. Germline loops: CDR1 LGHDT, CDR2 YNNKEL (reference sequence). The CDR3 runs to 13 residues.

As for this clone: At the DNA level, this CDR3 is encoded by other sequences in the same sample as well. The chain is built from TRBV9 and TRBJ2-7, with 12 bases that match TRBD1. The V segment lost 2 bases and the J segment 6 bases; nucleotides outside the gene matches: 3. Germline CDR1 is SGDLS and CDR2 is YYNGEE. The CDR3 length is 14 residues. CDR3 protein: CASSVGQGAGEQYF. Written as DNA, the CDR3 is TGTGCCAGCAGCGTGGGACAGGGGGCGGGCGAGCAGTACTTC.

The chain uses TRBV27 and TRBJ2-5; 16 nucleotides align to TRBD2. Germline CDR1 MNHEY, CDR2 SMNVEV (reference sequence). V lost 4 bases to trimming and J lost 1 base; unmatched junction nucleotides: 12. The CDR3 loop spans 20 amino acids. In DNA, the CDR3 is TGTGCCAGCAGTTGGGGGTTCCCGGGACTAGCGGGAGGGCCCCAAGAGACCCAGTACTTC. As protein: CASSWGFPGLAGGPQETQYF.

This clone was observed once. The V call is TRBV5-1, the J call TRBJ1-2; possible D gene TRBD1, 6 bases. Trimming took 4 bases from V and 8 from J, leaving 15 bases between them. Germline values: CDR1 SGHRS, CDR2 YFSETQ. The CDR3 loop spans 13 amino acids. CDR3 bases: TGCGCCAGCAGCGAAGCGACAGGTCTCGGCTACACCTTC. Protein: CASSEATGLGYTF.

This rearrangement joins TRBV6-2 or TRBV6-3 to TRBJ2-2; 13 bases line up with TRBD2. The ends lost 5 bases at V and 0 bases at J; junction bases unmatched: 9. The CDR3 consists of 19 residues. Germline V gene sequence: CDR1 MNHEY, CDR2 SVGEGT. The CDR3 region is CASSRTSGRGGANTGELFF. The CDR3 bases are TGTGCCAGCAGTAGGACTAGCGGGAGAGGGGGCGCGAACACCGGGGAGCTGTTTTTT.

This clone was recorded once. This chain joins TRBV7-9 and TRBJ1-1; TRBD1 matches at 12 bases. With 1 base clipped from V and 1 base from J, the junction kept 7 bases outside the gene matches. Germline V gene data show CDR1 as SEHNR and CDR2 as FQNEAQ (reference sequence). This CDR3 region has 18 residues. CDR3 protein: CASSLVRDRGRGNTEAFF. The CDR3 nucleotides are TGTGCCAGCAGCTTAGTAAGGGACAGGGGGCGAGGGAACACTGAAGCTTTCTTT.

This clone was seen a single time. The V and J genes are TRBV6-6 and TRBJ2-3; a possible D gene is TRBD2 (6 bases). The CDR3 has 15 amino acids. The V end lost 6 bases, the J end lost 0 bases, and 13 bases lay between the germline ends. Germline V lookup: CDR1 MNHNY, CDR2 SVGAGI (reference sequence). The chain's CDR3 is CASRGLATSTDTQYF. CDR3 DNA sequence: TGTGCCAGCAGGGGCCTAGCGACTAGCACAGATACGCAGTATTTT.

The CDR3 loop is CSVEDTLRTEAFF. In DNA form, the CDR3 reads TGCAGCGTTGAGGACACCCTCAGGACTGAAGCTTTCTTT. The chain is built from TRBV29-1 and TRBJ1-1; the D gene is possibly TRBD1 (5 bases). V dropped 3 bases and J dropped 5 bases, with 13 bases sitting between them. CDR3 size: 13 residues. The germline gives CDR1 SQVTM, CDR2 ANQGSEA.

The chain recombines TRBV21-1 with TRBJ1-6; the table's D gene call, TRBD1, was not cross checked with the DNA. TRBV21-1 is a listed pseudogene. The CDR3 totals 17 residues. The CDR3 reads CASSKITRWANYSPLHF. The CDR3 DNA sequence: TGTGCCAGCAGCAAAATAACCCGGTGGGCAAATTATTCACCCCTCCACTTT.

The chain carries TRBV2 and TRBJ2-3; TRBD2 matches 11 bases. This CDR3 is built from 15 residues. The trim removed 6 bases at V and 11 bases at J, leaving 13 bases unmatched. Per the germline V gene, CDR1 is SNHLY and CDR2 is FYNNEI. The CDR3 sequence is CASSPGTSGGGGQYF. CDR3 in DNA: TGTGCCAGCAGCCCCGGGACTAGCGGCGGGGGAGGGCAGTATTTT.

J is TRBJ2-5 and V is TRBV27; the D gene is possibly TRBD2 (6 bases). Per the germline V gene, CDR1 is MNHEY and CDR2 is SMNVEV (reference sequence). The CDR3 runs 12 residues. Trimming shortened V by 11 bases and J by 3 bases, and 13 bases separated the two germline ends. The CDR3 loop is CAAGLKEETQYF. CDR3 bases: TGTGCCGCAGGACTAAAGGAAGAGACCCAGTACTTC.

The chain links TRBV30 to TRBJ2-3, with 13 positions matching TRBD2. CDR1 is GTSNPN and CDR2 is SVGIG in the germline V gene (reference sequence). The CDR3 contains 18 residues. With 3 bases clipped from V and 6 bases from J, the junction kept 15 bases outside the gene matches. The CDR3 DNA sequence: TGTGCCTGGAGCGCCCTGGGACTAGCGGGATCTACCAGGGATACGCAGTATTTT. As protein: CAWSALGLAGSTRDTQYF. Drawing the rest from reference TRBV30 and TRBJ2-3, the complete variable domain is SQTIHQWPATLVQPVGSPLSLECTVEGTSNPNLYWYRQAAGRGLQLLFYSVGIGQISSEVPQNLSASRPQDRQFILSSKKLLLSDSGFYLCAWSALGLAGSTRDTQYFGPGTRLTVL.

This rearrangement joins TRBV9 to TRBJ2-5, with D possibly being TRBD2 (7 bases). The V end lost 0 bases, the J end lost 4 bases, and 13 bases lay between the germline ends. This CDR3 region has 15 residues. CDR1 and CDR2 (germline): SGDLS, YYNGEE. The CDR3 region is CASSVVPRGGETQYF. CDR3 bases: TGTGCCAGCAGCGTAGTCCCTAGGGGGGGAGAGACCCAGTACTTC.

The table lists this clone with a count of one. The genes are TRBV19 and TRBJ2-1, with a possible D match to TRBD2 (6 bases). The CDR3 contains 13 residues. From germline, CDR1 is LNHDA and CDR2 SQIVND (reference sequence). The V end lost 3 bases, the J end lost 10 bases, and 13 bases lay between the germline ends. CDR3 DNA: TGTGCCAGTAGTATGTGGGGGGATGGGGAGCAGTTCTTC. The encoded protein is CASSMWGDGEQFF.

The chain links TRBV12-3 or TRBV12-4 to TRBJ2-7; D is ambiguous. The CDR3 contains 13 residues. Between the trimmed V and J ends, which lost 6 bases and 5 bases, there was a span of 14 bases. This chain's CDR3 is CASSSPGWDEQYF. The CDR3 nucleotides read TGTGCCAGCAGCTCCCCCGGGTGGGACGAGCAGTACTTC.

This clone was seen a single time. The CDR3 DNA is TGCGCCAGCAGCTTGGCGGGAGTAGGTGATACGCAGTATTTT. It translates to CASSLAGVGDTQYF. The chain has TRBV5-1 and TRBJ2-3, with D possibly TRBD2 on 6 matching bases. Germline V lookup: CDR1 SGHRS, CDR2 YFSETQ. The CDR3 totals 14 residues. The V gene lost 0 bases and the J gene lost 6 bases, with 11 bases spanning the gap.

By sample fraction, this clone is hyperexpanded. The V call is TRBV4-1, the J call TRBJ2-1, with D unresolved. The CDR3 consists of 16 residues. Deletions cut 1 base from V and 2 bases from J, with 12 bases between. The germline CDR1 and CDR2 sequences are MGHRA and YSYEKL. The CDR3 DNA is TGCGCCAGCAGCCAAGTGACGGCGGAGCCCTACAATGAGCAGTTCTTC. It specifies CASSQVTAEPYNEQFF.

This chain uses TRBV28 with TRBJ2-7, with D perhaps TRBD1 (5 bases). V dropped 8 bases and J dropped 3 bases, with 14 bases sitting between them. This CDR3 has 13 residues. Germline assignment: CDR1 MDHEN and CDR2 SYDVKM. CDR3 in amino acids: CASFGPDSYEQYF. The DNA for the CDR3 is TGTGCCAGCTTTGGGCCCGACAGCTACGAGCAGTACTTC.

The CDR3 sequence is CASNPSGRGNEQYF. Here the CDR3 DNA reads TGTGCCAGCAATCCTAGCGGGAGAGGCAACGAGCAGTACTTC. V and J are TRBV28 and TRBJ2-7, with 10 bases lining up with TRBD2. V was clipped by 7 bases and J by 5 bases; unmatched bases: 8. Germline V gene lookup returns CDR1 MDHEN and CDR2 SYDVKM. The CDR3 covers 14 residues.

The chain joins TRBV9 to TRBJ2-2; D remains ambiguous. The V end was cut by 6 bases, the J end by 6 bases, with 3 bases between. The CDR3 runs 10 residues. Germline V lookup: CDR1 SGDLS, CDR2 YYNGEE. DNA of the CDR3: TGTGCCAGCACGGCCGGGGAGCTGTTTTTT. It yields the protein CASTAGELFF.

The CDR3 nucleotides are TGCGCCAGCAGCTTGTCTCCCCGGCGACAGGGGGCCCTCCAAGAGACCCAGTACTTC. Translation: CASSLSPRRQGALQETQYF. This chain connects TRBV5-1 to TRBJ2-5; 10 positions match TRBD1. The CDR3 totals 19 residues. The V and J ends lost 1 base and 1 base, in that order; junction bases with no gene match: 13. Germline lookup yields CDR1 SGHRS and CDR2 YFSETQ.